This is a list of T cell receptor beta chains from one sample in a study of cytomegalovirus exposure and HLA in healthy donors. Method: immunoSEQ multiplex PCR; TCRdb's copy keeps in-frame clones and lacks some. In the table there are 150,000 to 200,000 clones, 80% to 85% of which are singletons. Sample: PBMCs. All receptors come from a man aged 45-60 years in good health and CMV-seropositive. CDR3s include the opening cysteine and the closing phenylalanine or tryptophan. The D gene is left open where the match is weak.

V	D	J	DNA	CDR3
TRBV5-1	TRBD1	TRBJ1-3	TGCGCCAGCAGCATGACGTTGGGGACAGCGGCTGGAAACACCATATATTTT	CASSMTLGTAAGNTIYF
TRBV30	-	TRBJ2-2	TGTGCCTGGAGTGCACAGGGTACCGGGGAGCTGTTTTTT	CAWSAQGTGELFF
TRBV6-1	TRBD2	TRBJ2-2	TGTGCCAGCAGTGAAAGACTAGCGGGAAACACCGGGGAGCTGTTTTTT	CASSERLAGNTGELFF
TRBV2	-	TRBJ2-3	TGTGCCAGCAGGGCCCCCCCAGATACGCAGTATTTT	CASRAPPDTQYF
TRBV11-3	TRBD1	TRBJ2-1	TGTGCCAGCAGCCCTCACGGGACAGGGGCATCCTACAATGAGCAGTTCTTC	CASSPHGTGASYNEQFF
TRBV13	-	TRBJ2-1	TGTGCCAGCAGCTCATCAGGGGCCCCTATCTCGGAGGAGCAGTTCTTC	CASSSSGAPISEEQFF
TRBV7-8	-	TRBJ1-2	TGTGCCAGCAGCTCCGCGCTCCTTTCTGGCTATGGCTACACCTTC	CASSSALLSGYGYTF
TRBV15	-	TRBJ1-2	TGTGCCACCAGCAGAGATTTGGGGCAGATAATCTCAGGCTACACCTTC	CATSRDLGQIISGYTF
TRBV28	-	TRBJ2-5	TGTGCCAGCAGTTTAGCGGTCGCTACGAAAGAGACCCAGTACTTC	CASSLAVATKETQYF
TRBV30	-	TRBJ1-1	TGTGCCTGGAGTGTACCCAGATCGAACACTGAAGCTTTCTTT	CAWSVPRSNTEAFF
TRBV6-1	-	TRBJ1-1	TGTGCCAGCAGGGAAAGGCTGGCCAGGGTTGTTGCTTTCTTT	CASRERLARVVAFF
TRBV13	-	TRBJ2-1	TGTGCCAGCAGCCCTCCCACAGGGGGGGTAAATGAGCAGTTCTTC	CASSPPTGGVNEQFF
TRBV5-4	TRBD1	TRBJ1-2	TGTGCCAGCAGCTTGGATGGAGGGACAGGAAGCCCCTATGGCTACACCTTC	CASSLDGGTGSPYGYTF